These 15 T cell receptor beta chains share one sample of origin, sequenced in a study of cytomegalovirus exposure and HLA in healthy donors. PCR was performed using 60 Vbeta and 13 Jbeta primers. Using immunoSEQ multiplex PCR, the repertoire was profiled, and TCRdb retains in-frame clones only, with some absent. The table has about 130,000 clones, 78% seen once; the top ten hold around 1.5%. The sequenced material came from PBMCs. Receptor source: a woman younger than 30 in good health and CMV-seronegative.

The chain employs TRBV6-5 and TRBJ1-1; D may be TRBD1 (6 bases). This CDR3 has 14 amino acids. With 7 bases removed from V and 5 bases from J, the gap between germline ends came to 17 bases. Looked up from germline, CDR1 is MNHEY and CDR2 is SVGAGI. The CDR3, as DNA: TGTGCCAGCACCCCGGACAGTTCTAGGACTGAAGCTTTCTTT. This translates into CASTPDSSRTEAFF.

This clone showed up just once. The J gene is TRBJ2-3, the V gene TRBV30; no reliable D call. Germline lookup yields CDR1 GTSNPN and CDR2 SVGIG (reference sequence). Deletions cut 2 bases from V and 1 base from J, with 7 bases between. The CDR3 totals 13 residues. CDR3 nucleotide sequence: TGTGCCTGGAGTAGAACAGGCACAGATACGCAGTATTTT. The encoded protein is CAWSRTGTDTQYF.

The chain uses TRBV4-2 and TRBJ2-2; D gene uncertain. CDR1 LGHNA and CDR2 YNFKEQ come from the germline V gene. This CDR3 region has 13 residues. Trimming shortened V by 2 bases and J by 7 bases, and 8 bases separated the two germline ends. The CDR3: CASSQLLVGELFF. The CDR3 DNA reads TGTGCCAGCAGCCAACTTCTCGTCGGGGAGCTGTTTTTT.

The chain has TRBV9 and TRBJ1-1; 8 nucleotides agree with TRBD1. The germline gives CDR1 SGDLS, CDR2 YYNGEE. CDR3 length equals 16 residues. The V and J ends lost 3 bases and 4 bases, in that order; junction bases with no gene match: 11. The CDR3 sequence: CASSARPGTGGTEAFF. In nucleotides, the CDR3 is TGTGCCAGCAGCGCCAGGCCGGGGACAGGTGGCACTGAAGCTTTCTTT.

This rearrangement joins TRBV7-8 to TRBJ2-5, with 7 bases aligning to TRBD2. TRBJ2-7 explains the end of the DNA better; the J call may be wrong. This CDR3 comprises 15 residues. Germline-derived CDR1 and CDR2 are SGHVS and FQNEAQ. The CDR3 DNA sequence: TGTGCCAGCAGCCCCGGAGCGGGACGAGCATACGAGCAGTACTTC. It translates to CASSPGAGRAYEQYF.

The J gene is TRBJ2-3, the V gene TRBV7-9; D unresolved. This CDR3 contains 14 residues. The germline V and J ends were trimmed by 2 bases and 2 bases, with 8 bases remaining between them. Per germline, CDR1 SEHNR and CDR2 FQNEAQ (reference sequence). The CDR3 reads CASSLSGFTDTQYF. The CDR3 nucleotides are TGTGCCAGCAGCTTATCGGGTTTCACAGATACGCAGTATTTT.

This clone was detected a few times. This sequence joins TRBV10-1 and TRBJ1-3; perhaps TRBD1 as D (6 bases). Trimming removed 5 bases from V and 2 bases from J, with 10 bases in between. The germline V gene encodes CDR1 WNHNN and CDR2 SYGVQD (reference sequence). The CDR3 totals 14 residues. The CDR3 sequence is CASSSTGAGNTIYF. CDR3 bases: TGCGCCAGCAGTTCGACAGGAGCTGGAAACACCATATATTTT.

V usage is TRBV20-1 and J usage is TRBJ2-1; D is unresolved. Germline V gene sequence: CDR1 DFQATT, CDR2 SNEGSKA (reference sequence). The V end was cut by 3 bases, the J end by 8 bases, with 8 bases between. CDR3 length equals 11 residues. The CDR3: CSASLLDEQFF. CDR3 DNA: TGCAGTGCTAGCCTCCTCGATGAGCAGTTCTTC.

V usage is TRBV7-2 and J usage is TRBJ2-7; TRBD2 matches 7 bases. The junction had 1 base not matched to a gene; V was cut back by 2 bases and J by 3 bases. The CDR3 sequence is 13 residues long. CDR1 is SGHTA, CDR2 FQGNSA, per germline. This chain's CDR3 is CASSLSGVYEQYF. The CDR3 coding sequence is TGTGCCAGCAGCTTAAGCGGGGTCTACGAGCAGTACTTC.

In this sample, this clone turned up a few times. The chain couples TRBV20-1 to TRBJ1-2; D remains ambiguous. CDR3 length: 11 residues. Germline V gene data show CDR1 as DFQATT and CDR2 as SNEGSKA (reference sequence). Between the trimmed V and J ends, which lost 3 bases and 4 bases, there was a span of 6 bases. In DNA form, the CDR3 reads TGCAGTGCTAGGCTGGCCTATGGCTACACCTTC. It translates to CSARLAYGYTF.

This clone was detected only a few times. CDR3 bases: TGCAGCGACTCGGGGACAGGAGGTGAAGCTTTCTTT. It yields the protein CSDSGTGGEAFF. The chain carries TRBV29-1 and TRBJ1-1, with 8 nucleotides matching TRBD1. This CDR3 region has 12 residues. Germline CDR1 reads SQVTM; CDR2 reads ANQGSEA. The J segment lost 7 bases and the V segment lost 7 bases, leaving 8 bases of the junction unmatched. The variable domain in full, completed from reference TRBV29-1 and TRBJ1-1, reads SAVISQKPSRDICQRGTSLTIQCQVDSQVTMMFWYRQQPGQSLTLIATANQGSEATYESGFVIDKFPISRPNLTFSTLTVSNMSPEDSSIYLCSDSGTGGEAFFGQGTRLTVV.

This clone showed up just a few times. The chain links TRBV10-1 to TRBJ2-2; TRBD2 aligns across 7 bases. The CDR3 loop spans 13 amino acids. Germline CDR1 WNHNN, CDR2 SYGVQD (reference sequence). V shed 8 bases and J 7 bases; nucleotides not matched to a gene: 7. The CDR3 DNA follows: TGCGCCAGCTCCCAGCGGGATGTCGGGGAGCTGTTTTTT. It encodes CASSQRDVGELFF.

This clone turned up a few times. This chain uses TRBV6-1 with TRBJ2-4; tentative D call: TRBD2 (6 bases). The CDR3 is 13 residues long. Per the germline V gene, CDR1 is MNHNS and CDR2 is SASEGT. CDR3 sequence reads: CSAGGLAKNIQYF. CDR3 DNA: TGTTCCGCTGGGGGGTTAGCCAAAAACATTCAGTACTTC.

This clone was observed a handful of times. The J gene is TRBJ2-1, the V gene TRBV12-5, with TRBD2 as a possible D gene (6 bases). CDR3 length: 16 amino acids. Trimming cost V 0 bases and J 8 bases, with 17 bases left between them. Germline V gene lookup returns CDR1 LGHNT and CDR2 FRNRAP. For the CDR3, the DNA is TGTGCTAGTGGTTTGGTATTCGGCGGGGTCAATGATGAGCAGTTCTTC. Protein sequence: CASGLVFGGVNDEQFF.

The CDR3 loop reads CASSPIWGSNQPQHF. CDR3 coding DNA: TGTGCCAGTAGTCCAATATGGGGCAGCAATCAGCCCCAGCATTTT. This rearrangement joins TRBV19 to TRBJ1-5, with D perhaps matching TRBD1 (5 bases). The CDR3 runs to 15 residues. The germline V gene has CDR1 LNHDA and CDR2 SQIVND (reference sequence). The V end was cut by 5 bases, the J end by 1 base, with 12 bases between.